The 3 T cell receptor beta chains below were found in one sample sequenced in a study of identical twins. TCRdb called the 5' RACE reads again in MiXCR, with one record for every CDR3 protein. The repertoire includes fewer than 250,000 distinct CDR3 sequences, around 8% of them detected once, and 1.5% to 2.5% sits in the top ten. The same sample was also studied in work on yellow fever vaccine responses in identical twins.

Sequencing was carried out using memory (CD45RO+) T cells sorted from blood. The receptors originated from a woman aged 18 to 35 in good health.

This clonotype was observed a handful of times. V is TRBV12-3 or TRBV12-4 and J is TRBJ1-2; D unresolved. V lost 7 bases, J lost 4 bases, and 16 bases lay in between. The CDR3 is 14 amino acids. The CDR3 DNA sequence: TGTGCCAGCACGATTGCAGGTGCCGCCTATGGCTACACCTTC. Its protein is CASTIAGAAYGYTF.

This clonotype has just a few counts. V is TRBV5-6 and J is TRBJ2-6; no clear D. The CDR3 has 15 residues. Trimming took off 5 bases at V and 4 bases at J, with 13 bases between the two ends. Germline V CDR1 and CDR2: SGHDT, YYEEEE. The chain's CDR3 is CASRFSLRGANVLTF. CDR3 DNA: TGTGCCAGCAGGTTCAGTTTGCGGGGGGCCAACGTCCTGACTTTC.

This clonotype was counted many times. V is TRBV20-1 and J is TRBJ1-5; D remains ambiguous. The CDR3 length is 13 residues. Germline CDR1 and CDR2: DFQATT and SNEGSKA (reference sequence). Trimming stripped 0 bases from V and 5 bases from J, with 8 bases between. The CDR3 spells CSARDDGHQPQHF. The CDR3 DNA reads TGCAGTGCTAGAGATGACGGTCATCAGCCCCAGCATTTT.